The 14 T cell receptor beta chains listed next were all sequenced from one sample in a study of cytomegalovirus exposure and HLA in healthy donors. Amplification used 60 Vbeta primers and 13 Jbeta primers. Measured with immunoSEQ multiplex PCR; TCRdb has only the in-frame clones, and not every one. The sample records 100,000 to 150,000 clones, approximately 8.7% being singletons. The sample consisted of PBMCs. These receptors were taken from a man in his forties in good health and CMV-seronegative.

This clone came up a few times. This chain joins TRBV28 and TRBJ1-1; 12 bases map to TRBD1. Trimming cost V 5 bases and J 8 bases; bases outside gene matches: 9. Germline CDR1 is MDHEN and CDR2 is SYDVKM. CDR3 length equals 15 residues. The DNA of the CDR3 is TGTGCCAGCAGTCCAGTCCCGGGACAGGGGGCGGAAGCTTTCTTT. This translates into CASSPVPGQGAEAFF.

This clone was detected only a few times. The J gene is TRBJ2-1, the V gene TRBV11-3; 10 nucleotides match TRBD2. Germline values: CDR1 SGHNT, CDR2 YENEEA. The CDR3 covers 17 residues. V lost 0 bases, J lost 0 bases, and 2 bases stayed unmatched. CDR3 residues: CASSLDSGGSSYNEQFF. In DNA, the CDR3 is TGTGCCAGCAGCTTAGATAGCGGGGGGAGCTCCTACAATGAGCAGTTCTTC.

The rearrangement uses TRBV9 and TRBJ2-1; TRBD2 matches at 15 bases. Germline assignment: CDR1 SGDLS and CDR2 YYNGEE. This CDR3 is 15 amino acids long. The ends lost 4 bases at V and 9 bases at J; junction bases unmatched: 5. CDR3 sequence (DNA): TGTGCCAGCAGCCTCGGACTAGCGGGGGGGATTGAGCAGTTCTTC. Amino acids: CASSLGLAGGIEQFF.

This clone appeared a few times. V usage is TRBV5-1 and J usage is TRBJ2-7; weak D call: TRBD2 (6 bases). Germline V CDR1 and CDR2: SGHRS, YFSETQ. The length of the CDR3 is 14 residues. V was trimmed by 3 bases and J by 2 bases, leaving 12 bases between them. CDR3 region: CASSSGDGPYEQYF. The CDR3 DNA sequence: TGCGCCAGCAGCTCGGGGGACGGCCCCTACGAGCAGTACTTC.

The chain has TRBV7-9 and TRBJ1-2, with D uncertain. CDR1 and CDR2 (germline): SEHNR, FQNEAQ (reference sequence). Trimming removed 5 bases from V and 0 bases from J, with 19 bases in between. This CDR3 has 17 residues. This CDR3 reads CASSADGNPLSNYGYTF. DNA for the CDR3: TGTGCCAGCAGCGCGGACGGGAACCCTCTGTCTAACTATGGCTACACCTTC.

The chain employs TRBV18 and TRBJ1-5, with D possibly matching TRBD1 (6 bases). Germline V CDR1 and CDR2: KGHSH, LQKENI. This CDR3 region has 14 residues. Deletions cut 2 bases from V and 9 bases from J, with 14 bases between. The chain's CDR3 is CASSPGQGMGPQHF. Written as DNA, the CDR3 is TGTGCCAGCTCACCAGGGCAGGGGATGGGGCCCCAGCATTTT.

This clone has just a few counts. The gene calls are TRBV15 and TRBJ1-4; possible D gene TRBD1, 6 bases. The germline V and J ends were trimmed by 1 base and 3 bases, with 9 bases remaining between them. Germline V gene sequence: CDR1 LNHNV, CDR2 YYDKDF (reference sequence). The CDR3 is 15 amino acids. CDR3 nucleotide sequence: TGTGCCACCAGCAGAGTCCCAGGGGCTAATGAAAAACTGTTTTTT. The encoded protein is CATSRVPGANEKLFF.

This clone was picked up a small number of times. The CDR3 DNA is TGTGCCAGTAGTGACAAGAGCACAGATACGCAGTATTTT. It encodes CASSDKSTDTQYF. The chain combines TRBV19 with TRBJ2-3; D call uncertain. The germline V and J ends were trimmed by 5 bases and 0 bases, with 6 bases remaining between them. The CDR3 is 13 amino acids. The germline CDR1 and CDR2 sequences are LNHDA and SQIVND (reference sequence). Looking up the rest from reference TRBV19 and TRBJ2-3 gives the full variable domain: DGGITQSPKYLFRKEGQNVTLSCEQNLNHDAMYWYRQDPGQGLRLIYYSQIVNDFQKGDIAEGYSVSREKKESFPLTVTSAQKNPTAFYLCASSDKSTDTQYFGPGTRLTVL.

This clone was seen just once. This chain uses TRBV9 with TRBJ2-7, with TRBD1 matching 12 bases. The CDR3 has 15 amino acids. CDR1 is SGDLS and CDR2 is YYNGEE in the germline V gene. The ends lost 3 bases at V and 6 bases at J; junction bases unmatched: 7. DNA for the CDR3: TGTGCCAGCAGCGCTAATCCGGGACAGGGGGCCGAGCAGTACTTC. This translates into CASSANPGQGAEQYF.

This clone was picked up a small number of times. The chain has TRBV27 and TRBJ2-1, with D possibly being TRBD2 (5 bases). Trimming cost V 7 bases and J 12 bases, with 13 bases left between them. The CDR3 sequence is 11 residues long. From germline, CDR1 is MNHEY and CDR2 SMNVEV (reference sequence). CDR3 region: CASISPAGQFF. The CDR3 DNA reads TGTGCCAGCATCTCCCCTGCGGGGCAGTTCTTC.

The CDR3, as DNA: TGTGCCAGCAGCCCGGCTCTCAGGGGCACCCTCCACTTT. It encodes CASSPALRGTLHF. The V and J genes are TRBV7-2 and TRBJ1-6; possibly TRBD1 for D (6 bases). The CDR3 length is 13 residues. CDR1 and CDR2 (germline): SGHTA, FQGNSA. Trimming pared 5 bases from V and 14 bases from J, leaving 16 bases between.

The chain employs TRBV7-6 and TRBJ2-7; weak D call: TRBD1 (6 bases). The CDR3 is 16 amino acids. Germline V gives CDR1 SGHVS, CDR2 FNYEAQ. V lost 0 bases to trimming and J lost 6 bases, with 18 bases between them. As DNA, the CDR3 is TGTGCCAGCAGCTTAGCGACAGGCGAGGGGATCGGCGAGCAGTACTTC. It codes for CASSLATGEGIGEQYF.

This clone was counted only a few times. The chain carries TRBV6-1 and TRBJ2-1; possible D gene TRBD2, 5 bases. Germline values: CDR1 MNHNS, CDR2 SASEGT. The V and J ends lost 6 bases and 5 bases respectively, with 17 bases between them. The CDR3 sequence is 15 residues long. The CDR3 DNA follows: TGTGCCAGCAGGCCGGGGTCACCTTCCCACAATGAGCAGTTCTTC. Translated: CASRPGSPSHNEQFF.

This clone was counted a few times. V gene TRBV9 combines with J gene TRBJ1-5; D is unresolved. This CDR3 comprises 15 residues. V lost 0 bases and J lost 2, with 9 bases in between. CDR1 and CDR2 (germline): SGDLS, YYNGEE. CDR3 residues: CASSVDGSGNQPQHF. CDR3 nucleotides: TGTGCCAGCAGCGTAGATGGTTCGGGCAATCAGCCCCAGCATTTT.